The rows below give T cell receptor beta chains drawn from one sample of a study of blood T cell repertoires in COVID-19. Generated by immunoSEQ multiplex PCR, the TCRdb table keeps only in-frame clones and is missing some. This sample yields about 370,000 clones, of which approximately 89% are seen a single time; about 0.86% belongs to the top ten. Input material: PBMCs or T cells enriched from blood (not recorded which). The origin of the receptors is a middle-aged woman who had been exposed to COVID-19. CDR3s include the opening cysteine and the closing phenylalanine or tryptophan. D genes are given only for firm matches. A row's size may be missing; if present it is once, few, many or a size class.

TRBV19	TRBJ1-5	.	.	TGTGCCAGTAGTATCCTGTATCAGCCCCAGCATTTT	CASSILYQPQHF
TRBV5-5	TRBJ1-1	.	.	TGTGCCAGCAGCTTGTATTATCGGGCTGAAGCTTTCTTT	CASSLYYRAEAFF
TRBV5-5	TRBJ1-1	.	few	TGTGCCAGCAGCTTTCGCAGGGACACTGAAGCTTTCTTT	CASSFRRDTEAFF
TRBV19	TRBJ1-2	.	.	TGTGCCAGTAGGCGGGACGGAAACTATGGCTACACCTTC	CASRRDGNYGYTF
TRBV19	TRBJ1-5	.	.	TGTGCCAGTAGACCTGTGGACAGTCTAAATAGCAATCAGCCCCAGCATTTT	CASRPVDSLNSNQPQHF
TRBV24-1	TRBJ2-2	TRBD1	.	TGTGCCACCAGTGATCCAGGGGGCGGCACCGGGGAGCTGTTTTTT	CATSDPGGGTGELFF
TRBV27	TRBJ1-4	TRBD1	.	TGTGCCAGCAGTCCACATGGACAGGGGGCGGCAAGTGAAAAACTGTTTTTT	CASSPHGQGAASEKLFF
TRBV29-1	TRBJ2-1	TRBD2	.	TGCAGCGTTGAGACTAGCCTCGCCTACAATGAGCAGTTCTTC	CSVETSLAYNEQFF
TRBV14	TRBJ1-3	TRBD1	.	TGTGCCAGCAGCCACCGACAGGGGACTGGAAACACCATATATTTT	CASSHRQGTGNTIYF
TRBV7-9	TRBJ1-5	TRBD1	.	TGTGCCAGCAGCCACAGGGGTAGCAATCAGCCCCAGCATTTT	CASSHRGSNQPQHF
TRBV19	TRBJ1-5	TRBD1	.	TGTGCCAGCGACAGGGAAGGGGGCAATCAGCCCCAGCATTTT	CASDREGGNQPQHF
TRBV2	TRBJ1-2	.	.	TGTGCCAGCAGTGACAGCTATGGCTACACCTTC	CASSDSYGYTF
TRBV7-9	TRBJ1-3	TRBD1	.	TGTGCCAGCAGCGCCGGGTGGACAGGGTCGGGAAACACCATATATTTT	CASSAGWTGSGNTIYF
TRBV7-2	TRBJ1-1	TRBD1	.	TGTGCCAGCAGCCTGGCAGGGGGCGGCGCGCTTGAAGCTTTCTTT	CASSLAGGGALEAFF
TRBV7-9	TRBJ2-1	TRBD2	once	TGTGCCAGCAGCCAACGCGGGAGGTCCTACAATGAGCAGTTCTTC	CASSQRGRSYNEQFF
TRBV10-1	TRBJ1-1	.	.	TGCGCCAGCAGTTCAGGGTTGGTGAACACTGAAGCTTTCTTT	CASSSGLVNTEAFF
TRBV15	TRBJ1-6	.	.	TGTGCCACCAGCAGAGACGGGAGCTATAATTCACCCCTCCACTTT	CATSRDGSYNSPLHF
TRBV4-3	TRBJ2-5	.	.	TGCGCCAGCAGCCAAGATACAGGGCGGGGGGAGACCCAGTACTTC	CASSQDTGRGETQYF
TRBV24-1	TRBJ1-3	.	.	TGTGCCACCTTCCTATCAACGGGGTCTGGAAACACCATATATTTT	CATFLSTGSGNTIYF
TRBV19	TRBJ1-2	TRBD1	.	TGTGCCAGTAGGGAGACAGGGACGTATGGCTACACCTTC	CASRETGTYGYTF
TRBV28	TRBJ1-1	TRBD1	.	TGTGCCAGCAGACCCGGACAGGGCGCGAGGACTGAAGCTTTCTTT	CASRPGQGARTEAFF
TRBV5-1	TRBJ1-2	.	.	TGCGCCAGCAGCCCCGCCGGGACACCCTCCTACACCTTC	CASSPAGTPSYTF
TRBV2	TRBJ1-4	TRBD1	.	TGTGCCAGCAGATTACAGGGGGCTGAGGGTGAAAAACTGTTTTTT	CASRLQGAEGEKLFF
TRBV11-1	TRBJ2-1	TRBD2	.	TGTGCCAGCAAATTGAGGGAGGGAGGTGATAATGAGCAGTTCTTC	CASKLREGGDNEQFF
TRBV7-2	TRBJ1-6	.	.	TGTGCCAGCAGCTTGGGGGGGGATTCACCCCTCCACTTT	CASSLGGDSPLHF
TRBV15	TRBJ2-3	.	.	TGTGCCACCAGCACTATCCAAGGGGGTACGCAGTATTTT	CATSTIQGGTQYF
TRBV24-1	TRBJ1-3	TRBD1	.	TGTGCCACCAGTGATCCAAGACAGGGCCCCTCTGGAAACACCATATATTTT	CATSDPRQGPSGNTIYF
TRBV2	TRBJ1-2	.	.	TGTGCCAGCAGTGAGTCCGTCTCGAGGGGCTACACCTTC	CASSESVSRGYTF